Presented here are 7 T cell receptor beta chains from one specimen sequenced in a study of shared clonotypes between healthy human individuals. Generated by immunoSEQ multiplex PCR, the TCRdb table keeps only in-frame clones and is missing some. The sample includes about 2.4 million clones, more than 80% of them seen just once. Source material: naive CD4+ T cells sorted from blood. Subset described: CD45RA+ positively selected. The receptors derive from a young man in good health.

A remark on this clone: Additional DNA sequences in this sample encode the identical CDR3. The chain combines TRBV15 with TRBJ2-7; D is ambiguous. V lost 0 bases to trimming and J lost 4 bases, with 7 bases between them. The CDR3 is 13 amino acids. Germline CDR1 reads LNHNV; CDR2 reads YYDKDF (reference sequence). CDR3 residues: CATSRDPSYEQYF. The CDR3 coding sequence is TGTGCCACCAGCAGAGATCCCAGTTACGAGCAGTACTTC.

The CDR3 spells CASSANLATGELFF. The DNA for the CDR3 is TGTGCCAGCAGCGCCAATCTAGCTACCGGGGAGCTGTTTTTT. This chain links TRBV7-3 with TRBJ2-2; tentatively, D is TRBD2 (5 bases). Germline V gene sequence: CDR1 SGHTA, CDR2 FQGTGA. With 5 bases removed from V and 5 bases from J, the gap between germline ends came to 12 bases. The CDR3 sequence is 14 residues long.

The chain joins TRBV11-3 to TRBJ2-3; D is ambiguous. CDR1 and CDR2 (germline): SGHNT, YENEEA. Trimming stripped 5 bases from V and 5 bases from J, with 11 bases between. This CDR3 contains 13 residues. Written as DNA, the CDR3 is TGTGCCAGCAGCCTCCTTCATGGAGATACGCAGTATTTT. Translated: CASSLLHGDTQYF.

In the case of this clone: This CDR3 is also generated by other DNA sequences in the sample. This rearrangement joins TRBV6-5 to TRBJ2-7; the match to TRBD1 covers 10 bases. This CDR3 contains 15 residues. Germline CDR1 and CDR2: MNHEY and SVGAGI. Trimming at V came to 6 bases and at J to 1 base, leaving 6 bases not matched to a gene. The chain's CDR3 is CASSRGTGDSYEQYF. For the CDR3, the DNA is TGTGCCAGCAGCCGCGGGACAGGGGATTCCTACGAGCAGTACTTC.

The chain uses TRBV2 and TRBJ1-3, with D maybe TRBD1 (6 bases). The CDR3 runs 15 residues. The germline CDR1 and CDR2 sequences are SNHLY and FYNNEI. Trimming cost V 8 bases and J 2 bases, with 16 bases left between them. In nucleotides, the CDR3 is TGTGCCAGCTTAAATGACAGGCATGCTGGAAACACCATATATTTT. Translation: CASLNDRHAGNTIYF.

This sequence joins TRBV7-3 and TRBJ2-3; possible D gene TRBD2, 6 bases. Germline CDR1 reads SGHTA; CDR2 reads FQGTGA. The CDR3 contains 15 residues. V lost 5 bases to trimming and J lost 0 bases, with 12 bases between them. The CDR3 region is CASSPQAGSTDTQYF. The CDR3, as DNA: TGTGCCAGCAGCCCCCAGGCGGGAAGCACAGATACGCAGTATTTT.

The chain is built from TRBV14 and TRBJ1-2; TRBD1 might be the D (5 bases). CDR3 length: 14 residues. CDR1 and CDR2 (germline): SGHDN, FVKESK. V lost 0 bases to trimming and J lost 7 bases, with 12 bases between them. The DNA of the CDR3 is TGTGCCAGCAGCCAAGAAGGGACCTCGGCTGGCTACACCTTC. This sequence encodes CASSQEGTSAGYTF.